These 21 T cell receptor beta chains were all obtained from the same sample, sequenced in a study of cytomegalovirus exposure and HLA in healthy donors. PCR employed 60 Vbeta and 13 Jbeta primers. TCRdb keeps only in-frame clones here, not all; method: immunoSEQ multiplex PCR. Among about 160,000 clones, just under 65% were seen once, and the ten largest hold around 7.1%. Sequences were obtained from PBMCs. The receptors derive from a woman in her sixties or seventies in good health and CMV-seropositive.

The CDR3 is CASSSRYRENIQYF. The DNA for the CDR3 is TGTGCCAGCAGCTCTCGCTACAGGGAAAACATTCAGTACTTC. This rearrangement joins TRBV7-9 to TRBJ2-4; D is perhaps TRBD1 (6 bases). Germline lookup yields CDR1 SEHNR and CDR2 FQNEAQ (reference sequence). The CDR3 runs to 14 residues. Trimming pared 4 bases from V and 5 bases from J, leaving 12 bases between.

There are a few counts of this clone. V and J are TRBV6-5 and TRBJ2-3, with TRBD2 identical over 7 bases. The V gene's germline CDR1 is MNHEY and CDR2 SVGAGI. The trim removed 4 bases at V and 5 bases at J, leaving 6 bases unmatched. The CDR3 consists of 14 residues. The CDR3 nucleotides are TGTGCCAGCAGTTCGTGGGAGGGCCAAGATACGCAGTATTTT. It translates to CASSSWEGQDTQYF.

This clone was recorded a few times. The chain links TRBV4-3 to TRBJ2-1, with D tentatively TRBD2 (5 bases). Germline loops: CDR1 LGHNA, CDR2 YSLEER. Trimming took 1 base from V and 3 from J, leaving 10 bases between them. The CDR3 runs to 15 residues. DNA for the CDR3: TGCGCCAGCAGCCAAGGAAATAGCGACTACAATGAGCAGTTCTTC. It codes for CASSQGNSDYNEQFF.

The chain couples TRBV5-6 to TRBJ2-5; 12 bases match TRBD2. Germline V lookup: CDR1 SGHDT, CDR2 YYEEEE. V was clipped by 2 bases and J by 7 bases; unmatched bases: 6. The CDR3 is 15 amino acids. The CDR3 is CASSFLAGGPGTQYF. CDR3 DNA: TGTGCCAGCAGCTTCCTAGCGGGAGGGCCGGGGACCCAGTACTTC.

CDR3 coding DNA: TGTGCCAGCAGCTTCCGACAAGGGGTCTACGAGCAGTACTTC. It yields the protein CASSFRQGVYEQYF. The chain recombines TRBV7-2 with TRBJ2-7; TRBD1 might be the D (5 bases). Germline CDR1 reads SGHTA; CDR2 reads FQGNSA. V was trimmed by 3 bases and J by 3 bases, leaving 12 bases between them. This CDR3 is built from 14 residues.

Only a few counts were recorded for this clone. The chain has TRBV19 and TRBJ2-1; 7 bases match TRBD2. The V segment lost 5 bases and the J segment 7 bases; nucleotides outside the gene matches: 8. This CDR3 spans 14 amino acids. Germline CDR1 LNHDA, CDR2 SQIVND (reference sequence). DNA of the CDR3: TGTGCCAGTAGTGATGGCGGGACTAATAATGAGCAGTTCTTC. Translating gives CASSDGGTNNEQFF.

This CDR3 reads CASEDSYEQYF. As DNA, the CDR3 is TGTGCAAGCGAGGACTCCTACGAGCAGTACTTC. The V gene is TRBV28, the J gene TRBJ2-7; D remains unclear. The germline V gene encodes CDR1 MDHEN and CDR2 SYDVKM. This CDR3 comprises 11 residues.

The chain couples TRBV18 to TRBJ1-1, with D perhaps matching TRBD1 (5 bases). The V and J ends lost 4 bases and 5 bases respectively, with 14 bases between them. The CDR3 has 14 amino acids. Germline lookup yields CDR1 KGHSH and CDR2 LQKENI. The CDR3 DNA sequence: TGTGCCAGCTCACGAACAGGCAGACATACTGAAGCTTTCTTT. Translated, it gives CASSRTGRHTEAFF.

The gene calls are TRBV9 and TRBJ1-6; weak D call: TRBD1 (5 bases). Germline CDR1 reads SGDLS; CDR2 reads YYNGEE. V lost 3 bases to trimming and J lost 10 bases, with 14 bases between them. The CDR3 is 14 residues long. CDR3 amino acids: CASSAYGGDSPLHF. CDR3 coding DNA: TGTGCCAGCAGCGCGTACGGGGGGGACTCACCCCTCCACTTT.

The chain is built from TRBV4-1 and TRBJ2-3, with 10 positions matching TRBD2. The CDR3 is 15 amino acids. Germline V gene sequence: CDR1 MGHRA, CDR2 YSYEKL. V was pared by 5 bases and J by 2 bases, with 4 bases of the junction left unmatched. The chain's CDR3 is CASSESGRDTDTQYF. DNA of the CDR3: TGCGCCAGCAGCGAAAGCGGGAGGGACACAGATACGCAGTATTTT.

J is TRBJ1-1 and V is TRBV7-9, with a possible D match to TRBD1 (5 bases). V lost 1 base, J lost 8 bases, and 11 bases lay in between. The CDR3 extends over 13 amino acids. Germline values: CDR1 SEHNR, CDR2 FQNEAQ (reference sequence). The CDR3 coding sequence is TGTGCCAGCAGCTTAGACCGGGGGACGGAAGCTTTCTTT. Translated: CASSLDRGTEAFF.

This chain joins TRBV7-2 and TRBJ2-3; TRBD2 agrees at 9 bases. There are 17 residues in the CDR3. Germline V gene sequence: CDR1 SGHTA, CDR2 FQGNSA. V shed 0 bases, J shed 5 bases, and the junction held 9 bases outside the gene matches. CDR3 sequence (DNA): TGTGCCAGCAGCTTAGCGTGGGGCGGGAGGGCCCGAGATACGCAGTATTTT. Translating it yields CASSLAWGGRARDTQYF.

This clone was found a few times. This rearrangement joins TRBV28 to TRBJ1-1; 9 bases align to TRBD1. The germline V gene encodes CDR1 MDHEN and CDR2 SYDVKM. The CDR3 length is 15 residues. V gave up 5 bases and J gave up 9 bases; unmatched junction bases: 13. Written as DNA, the CDR3 is TGTGCCAGCAGTCCGCCGACAGGGGGAGAGAAAAAAGCTTTCTTT. Protein: CASSPPTGGEKKAFF.

The chain has TRBV29-1 and TRBJ1-1, with 10 bases identical to TRBD1. The V gene's germline CDR1 is SQVTM and CDR2 ANQGSEA. The V and J ends lost 2 bases and 5 bases, in that order; junction bases with no gene match: 8. This CDR3 region has 15 residues. The CDR3 DNA reads TGCAGCGTTGAATTCGGGACAGGGGATGGGACTGAAGCTTTCTTT. Residues: CSVEFGTGDGTEAFF.

This clone appeared a single time. The J gene is TRBJ2-7, the V gene TRBV5-4; a possible D gene is TRBD1 (7 bases). This CDR3 is built from 14 residues. The ends were cut back, 4 bases at V and 2 bases at J, with 13 bases in the middle. CDR1 and CDR2 from the germline V gene are SGHNT and YYREEE (reference sequence). CDR3 nucleotides: TGTGCCAGCAGCCCGGGGGACAGCACCTACGAGCAGTACTTC. Amino acids: CASSPGDSTYEQYF.

The rearrangement links TRBV4-2 to TRBJ2-3; no definite D call. The V end lost 0 bases, the J end lost 5 bases, and 15 bases lay between the germline ends. The CDR3 runs to 16 residues. Germline V gives CDR1 LGHNA, CDR2 YNFKEQ. The CDR3: CASSQDWLEPRDTQYF. The DNA of the CDR3 is TGTGCCAGCAGCCAAGATTGGCTAGAACCACGAGATACGCAGTATTTT.

The chain couples TRBV7-3 to TRBJ1-1; D not certain. The V end was cut by 11 bases, the J end by 1 base, with 14 bases between. CDR1 is SGHTA, CDR2 FQGTGA, per germline. The CDR3 runs 13 residues. CDR3 bases: TGTGCCTCTGGGGAGGGTTCGAACACTGAAGCTTTCTTT. It translates to CASGEGSNTEAFF.

The chain has TRBV7-3 and TRBJ2-1, with 10 bases fitting TRBD2. V was clipped by 3 bases and J by 2 bases; unmatched bases: 1. The germline CDR1 and CDR2 sequences are SGHTA and FQGTGA. The CDR3 length is 15 residues. This CDR3 is CASSFLAGAYNEQFF. Written as DNA, the CDR3 is TGTGCCAGCAGCTTTCTAGCGGGAGCCTACAATGAGCAGTTCTTC.

V usage is TRBV10-3 and J usage is TRBJ2-2, with D possibly matching TRBD1 (6 bases). Trimming removed 11 bases from V and 5 bases from J, with 15 bases in between. The CDR3 is made up of 13 amino acids. Germline values: CDR1 ENHRY, CDR2 SYGVKD. As DNA, the CDR3 is TGTGCCTCAGAGGCTCAGGGGACCGGGGAGCTGTTTTTT. Its protein product is CASEAQGTGELFF.

The chain employs TRBV27 and TRBJ2-2, with TRBD2 matching 13 bases. The ends lost 5 bases at V and 2 bases at J; junction bases unmatched: 5. The CDR3 contains 17 residues. Germline V lookup: CDR1 MNHEY, CDR2 SMNVEV (reference sequence). CDR3 region: CASSRGGLAGNTGELFF. The DNA for the CDR3 is TGTGCCAGCAGTCGAGGGGGACTAGCGGGAAACACCGGGGAGCTGTTTTTT.

The J gene is TRBJ1-2, the V gene TRBV19; perhaps TRBD1 as D (6 bases). CDR1 LNHDA and CDR2 SQIVND come from the germline V gene (reference sequence). The V and J ends lost 9 bases and 2 bases respectively, with 13 bases between them. The CDR3 length is 13 residues. CDR3 loop: CASRGEVNYGYTF. For the CDR3, the DNA is TGTGCCAGCAGGGGTGAGGTAAACTATGGCTACACCTTC.